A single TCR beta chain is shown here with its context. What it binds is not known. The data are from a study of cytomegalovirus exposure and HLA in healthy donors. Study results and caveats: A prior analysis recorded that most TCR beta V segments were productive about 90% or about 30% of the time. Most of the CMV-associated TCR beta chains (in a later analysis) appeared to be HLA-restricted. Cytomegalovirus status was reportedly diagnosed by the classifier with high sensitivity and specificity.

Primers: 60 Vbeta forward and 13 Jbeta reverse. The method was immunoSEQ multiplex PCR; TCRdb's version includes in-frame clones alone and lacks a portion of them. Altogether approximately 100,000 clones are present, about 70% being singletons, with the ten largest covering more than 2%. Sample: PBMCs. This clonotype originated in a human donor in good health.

The CDR3 is CASSLSRLAGDPFQETQYF. The DNA for the CDR3 is TGTGCCAGCAGTTTATCGAGACTAGCGGGAGACCCCTTCCAAGAGACCCAGTACTTC. This chain connects TRBV27 to TRBJ2-5, with 12 bases fitting TRBD2. The trim removed 0 bases at V and 1 base at J, leaving 9 bases unmatched. Germline CDR1 is MNHEY and CDR2 is SMNVEV (reference sequence). The length of the CDR3 is 19 residues.